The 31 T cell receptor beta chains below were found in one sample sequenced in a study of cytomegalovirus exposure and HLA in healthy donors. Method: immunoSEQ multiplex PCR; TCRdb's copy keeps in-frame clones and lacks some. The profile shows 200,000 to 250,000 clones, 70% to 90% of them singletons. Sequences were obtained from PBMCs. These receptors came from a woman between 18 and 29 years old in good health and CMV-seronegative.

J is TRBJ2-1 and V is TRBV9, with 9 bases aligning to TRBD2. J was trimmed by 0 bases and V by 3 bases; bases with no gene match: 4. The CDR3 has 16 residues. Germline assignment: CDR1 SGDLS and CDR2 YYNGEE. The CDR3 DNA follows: TGTGCCAGCAGCGGACGACTAGCGGACTCCTACAATGAGCAGTTCTTC. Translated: CASSGRLADSYNEQFF. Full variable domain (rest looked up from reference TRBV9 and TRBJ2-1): DSGVTQTPKHLITATGQRVTLRCSPRSGDLSVYWYQQSLDQGLQFLIQYYNGEERAKGNILERFSAQQFPDLHSELNLSSLELGDSALYFCASSGRLADSYNEQFFGPGTRLTVL.

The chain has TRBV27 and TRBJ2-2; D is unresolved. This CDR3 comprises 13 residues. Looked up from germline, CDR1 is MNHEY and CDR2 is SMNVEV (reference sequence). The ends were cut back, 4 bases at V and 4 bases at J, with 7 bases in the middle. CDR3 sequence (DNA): TGTGCCAGCAGTTCCCCCCCCACCGGGGAGCTGTTTTTT. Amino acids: CASSSPPTGELFF.

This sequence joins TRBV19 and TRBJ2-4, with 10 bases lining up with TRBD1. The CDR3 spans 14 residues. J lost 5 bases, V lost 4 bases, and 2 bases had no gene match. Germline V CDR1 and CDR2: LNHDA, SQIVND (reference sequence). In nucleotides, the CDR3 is TGTGCCAGTAGTAGAGGACAGGGGGAAAACATTCAGTACTTC. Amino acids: CASSRGQGENIQYF.

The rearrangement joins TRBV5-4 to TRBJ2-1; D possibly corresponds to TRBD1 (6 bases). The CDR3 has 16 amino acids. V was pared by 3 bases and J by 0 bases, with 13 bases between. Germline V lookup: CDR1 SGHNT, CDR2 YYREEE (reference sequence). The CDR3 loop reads CASSSSGTRSYNEQFF. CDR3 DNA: TGTGCCAGCAGCTCCTCCGGGACACGCTCCTACAATGAGCAGTTCTTC. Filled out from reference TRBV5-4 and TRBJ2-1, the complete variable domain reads ETGVTQSPTHLIKTRGQQVTLRCSSQSGHNTVSWYQQALGQGPQFIFQYYREEENGRGNFPPRFSGLQFPNYSSELNVNALELDDSALYLCASSSSGTRSYNEQFFGPGTRLTVL.

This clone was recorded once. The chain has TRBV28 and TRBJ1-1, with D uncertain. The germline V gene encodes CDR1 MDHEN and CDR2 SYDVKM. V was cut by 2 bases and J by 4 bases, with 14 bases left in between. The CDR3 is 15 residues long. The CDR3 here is CASSLAASPGTEAFF. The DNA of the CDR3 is TGTGCCAGCAGTTTAGCGGCATCCCCCGGCACTGAAGCTTTCTTT.

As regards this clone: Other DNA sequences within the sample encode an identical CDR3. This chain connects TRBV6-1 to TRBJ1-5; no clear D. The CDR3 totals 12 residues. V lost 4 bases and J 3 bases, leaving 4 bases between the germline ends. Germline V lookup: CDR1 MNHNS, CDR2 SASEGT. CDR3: CASSGYNQPQHF. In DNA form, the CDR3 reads TGTGCCAGCAGTGGCTACAATCAGCCCCAGCATTTT.

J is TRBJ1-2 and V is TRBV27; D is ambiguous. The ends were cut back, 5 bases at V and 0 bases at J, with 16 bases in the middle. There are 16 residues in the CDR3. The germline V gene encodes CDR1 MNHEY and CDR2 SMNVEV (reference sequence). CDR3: CASSLTSQTANYGYTF. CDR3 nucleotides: TGTGCCAGCAGTCTCACTTCACAAACAGCTAACTATGGCTACACCTTC.

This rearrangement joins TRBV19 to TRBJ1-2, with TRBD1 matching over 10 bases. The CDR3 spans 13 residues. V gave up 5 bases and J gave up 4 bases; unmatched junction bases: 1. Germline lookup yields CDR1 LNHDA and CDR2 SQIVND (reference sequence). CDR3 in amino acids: CASSDRGPYGYTF. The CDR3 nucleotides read TGTGCCAGTAGTGACAGGGGGCCCTATGGCTACACCTTC.

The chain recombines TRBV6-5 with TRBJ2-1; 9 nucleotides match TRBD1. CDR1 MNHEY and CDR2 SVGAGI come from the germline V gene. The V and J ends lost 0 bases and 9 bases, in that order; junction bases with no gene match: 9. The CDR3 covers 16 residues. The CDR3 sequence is CASSYSGTGSQFEQFF. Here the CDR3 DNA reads TGTGCCAGCAGTTACTCGGGGACAGGGAGTCAGTTTGAGCAGTTCTTC.

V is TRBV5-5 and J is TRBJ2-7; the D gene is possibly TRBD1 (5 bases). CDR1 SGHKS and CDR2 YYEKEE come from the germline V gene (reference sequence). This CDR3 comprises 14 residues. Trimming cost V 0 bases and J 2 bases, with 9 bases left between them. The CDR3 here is CASSLGQSAYEQYF. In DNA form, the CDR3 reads TGTGCCAGCAGCTTGGGACAGTCCGCCTACGAGCAGTACTTC.

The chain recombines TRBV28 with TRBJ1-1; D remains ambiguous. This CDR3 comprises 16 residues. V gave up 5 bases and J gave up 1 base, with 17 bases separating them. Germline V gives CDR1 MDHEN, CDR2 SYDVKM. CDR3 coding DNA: TGTGCCAGCAGTCGCCAGCCGGGGTCCTGGAACACTGAAGCTTTCTTT. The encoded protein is CASSRQPGSWNTEAFF.

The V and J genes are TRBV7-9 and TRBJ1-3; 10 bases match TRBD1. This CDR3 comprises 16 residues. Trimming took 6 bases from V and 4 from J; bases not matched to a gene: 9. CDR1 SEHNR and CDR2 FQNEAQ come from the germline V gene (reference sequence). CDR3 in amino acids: CASRPPGQGYGNTIYF. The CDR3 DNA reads TGTGCCAGCAGACCCCCGGGACAGGGGTACGGAAACACCATATATTTT.

CDR3 residues: CASSYSQGDTEAFF. The CDR3 DNA is TGTGCCAGCAGTTACTCACAGGGGGACACTGAAGCTTTCTTT. This chain joins TRBV6-5 and TRBJ1-1; 8 nucleotides line up with TRBD1. CDR1 and CDR2 from the germline V gene are MNHEY and SVGAGI. J lost 3 bases, V lost 0 bases, and 0 bases had no gene match. This CDR3 has 14 residues.

The DNA for the CDR3 is TGTGCCAGCAGCGTGTCACAGGGACTGGGCTATGGCTACACCTTC. It translates to CASSVSQGLGYGYTF. The chain recombines TRBV9 with TRBJ1-2; tentatively, D is TRBD1 (6 bases). Germline CDR1 is SGDLS and CDR2 is YYNGEE. CDR3 length: 15 residues. V lost 2 bases and J 4 bases, leaving 15 bases between the germline ends.

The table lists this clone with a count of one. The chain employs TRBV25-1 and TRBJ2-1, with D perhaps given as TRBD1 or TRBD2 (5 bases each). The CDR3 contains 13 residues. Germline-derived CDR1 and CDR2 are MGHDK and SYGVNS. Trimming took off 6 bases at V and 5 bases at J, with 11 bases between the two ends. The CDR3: CASSRDLHNEQFF. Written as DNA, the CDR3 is TGTGCCAGCAGCCGGGACCTTCACAATGAGCAGTTCTTC.

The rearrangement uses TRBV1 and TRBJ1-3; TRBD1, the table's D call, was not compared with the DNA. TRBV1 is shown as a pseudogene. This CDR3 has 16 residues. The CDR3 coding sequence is TGCACCAGCAGCCAAGATGTCGCAGGCTCTGGAAACACCATATATTTT. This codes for CTSSQDVAGSGNTIYF.

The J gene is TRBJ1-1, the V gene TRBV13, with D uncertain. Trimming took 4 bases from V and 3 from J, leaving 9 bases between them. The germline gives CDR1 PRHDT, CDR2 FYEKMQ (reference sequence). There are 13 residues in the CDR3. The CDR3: CASSSSLDTEAFF. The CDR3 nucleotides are TGTGCCAGCAGCTCGTCATTGGACACTGAAGCTTTCTTT.

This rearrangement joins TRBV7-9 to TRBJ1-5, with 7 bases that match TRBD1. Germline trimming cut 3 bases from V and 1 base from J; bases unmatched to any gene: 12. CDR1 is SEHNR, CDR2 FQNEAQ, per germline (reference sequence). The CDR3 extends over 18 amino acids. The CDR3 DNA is TGTGCCAGCAGCTTCGTCCCCGGGACAGCCAACAGCAATCAGCCCCAGCATTTT. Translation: CASSFVPGTANSNQPQHF.

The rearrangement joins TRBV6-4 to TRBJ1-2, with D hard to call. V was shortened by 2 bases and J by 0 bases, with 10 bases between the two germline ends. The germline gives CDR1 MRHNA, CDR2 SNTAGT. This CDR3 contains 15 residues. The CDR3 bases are TGTGCCAGCAGTGACGTGGGCGCAGCTAACTATGGCTACACCTTC. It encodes CASSDVGAANYGYTF.

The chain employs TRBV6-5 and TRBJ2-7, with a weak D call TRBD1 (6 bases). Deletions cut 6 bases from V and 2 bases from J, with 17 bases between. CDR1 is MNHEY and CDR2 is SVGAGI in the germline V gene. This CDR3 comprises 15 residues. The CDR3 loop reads CASSLRPRTAYEQYF. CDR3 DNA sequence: TGTGCCAGCAGCCTACGTCCCAGGACAGCCTACGAGCAGTACTTC.

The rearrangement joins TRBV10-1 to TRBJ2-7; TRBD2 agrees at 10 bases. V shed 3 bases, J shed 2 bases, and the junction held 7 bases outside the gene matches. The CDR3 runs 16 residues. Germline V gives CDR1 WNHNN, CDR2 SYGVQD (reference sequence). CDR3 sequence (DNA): TGCGCCAGCAGTGACTCTAGCGGGGGTGAACCCTACGAGCAGTACTTC. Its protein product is CASSDSSGGEPYEQYF.

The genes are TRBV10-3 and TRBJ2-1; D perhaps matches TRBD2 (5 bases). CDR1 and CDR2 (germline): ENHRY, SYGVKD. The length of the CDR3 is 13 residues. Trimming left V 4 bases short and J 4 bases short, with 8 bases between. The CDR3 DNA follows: TGTGCCATCAGTGGTGAGGGATACAATGAGCAGTTCTTC. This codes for CAISGEGYNEQFF.

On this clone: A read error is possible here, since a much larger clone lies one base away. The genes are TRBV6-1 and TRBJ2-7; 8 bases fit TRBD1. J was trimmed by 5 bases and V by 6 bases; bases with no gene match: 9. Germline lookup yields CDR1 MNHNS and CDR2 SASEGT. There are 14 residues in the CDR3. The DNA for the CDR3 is TGTGCCAGCAGCCATCGACAGGGGCGCGACGAGCAGTACTTC. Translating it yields CASSHRQGRDEQYF.

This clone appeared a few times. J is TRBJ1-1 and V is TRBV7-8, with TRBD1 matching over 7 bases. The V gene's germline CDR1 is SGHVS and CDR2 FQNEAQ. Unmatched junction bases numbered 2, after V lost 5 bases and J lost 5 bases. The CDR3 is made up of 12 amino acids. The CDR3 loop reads CASSRQGTEAFF. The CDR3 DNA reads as TGTGCCAGCAGCCGACAGGGAACTGAAGCTTTCTTT.

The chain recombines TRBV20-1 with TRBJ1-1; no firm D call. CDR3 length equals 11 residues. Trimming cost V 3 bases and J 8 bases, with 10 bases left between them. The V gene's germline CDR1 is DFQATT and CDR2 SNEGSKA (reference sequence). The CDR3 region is CSASPQAEAFF. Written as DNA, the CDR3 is TGCAGTGCTAGCCCCCAGGCGGAAGCTTTCTTT.

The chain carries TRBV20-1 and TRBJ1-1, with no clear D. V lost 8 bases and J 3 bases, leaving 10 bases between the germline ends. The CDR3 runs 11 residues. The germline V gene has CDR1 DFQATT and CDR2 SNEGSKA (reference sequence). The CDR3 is CSSTAYTEAFF. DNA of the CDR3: TGCAGTTCAACTGCGTACACTGAAGCTTTCTTT.

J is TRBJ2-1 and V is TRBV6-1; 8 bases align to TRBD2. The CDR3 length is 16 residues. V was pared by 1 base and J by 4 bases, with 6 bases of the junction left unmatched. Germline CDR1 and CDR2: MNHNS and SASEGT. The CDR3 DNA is TGTGCCAGCAGTGAAGTTCCGGGGACTAGATACAATGAGCAGTTCTTC. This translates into CASSEVPGTRYNEQFF.

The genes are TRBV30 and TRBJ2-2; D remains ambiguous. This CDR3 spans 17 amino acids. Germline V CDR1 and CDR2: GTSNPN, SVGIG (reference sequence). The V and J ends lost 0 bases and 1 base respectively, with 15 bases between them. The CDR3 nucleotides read TGTGCCTGGAGTGTACTTTCCGGACGCAGGAACACCGGGGAGCTGTTTTTT. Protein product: CAWSVLSGRRNTGELFF.

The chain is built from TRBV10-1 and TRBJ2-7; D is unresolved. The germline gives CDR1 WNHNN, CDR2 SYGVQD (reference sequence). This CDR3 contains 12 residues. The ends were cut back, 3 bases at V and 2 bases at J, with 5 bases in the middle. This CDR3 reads CASSESTYEQYF. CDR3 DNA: TGCGCCAGCAGTGAATCGACCTACGAGCAGTACTTC.

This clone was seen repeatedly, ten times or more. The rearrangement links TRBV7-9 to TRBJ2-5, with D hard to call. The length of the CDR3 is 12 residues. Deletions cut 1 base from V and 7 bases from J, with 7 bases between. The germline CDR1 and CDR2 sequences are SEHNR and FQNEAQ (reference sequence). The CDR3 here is CASSLDPGTQYF. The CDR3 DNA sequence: TGTGCCAGCAGCTTAGACCCTGGGACCCAGTACTTC.

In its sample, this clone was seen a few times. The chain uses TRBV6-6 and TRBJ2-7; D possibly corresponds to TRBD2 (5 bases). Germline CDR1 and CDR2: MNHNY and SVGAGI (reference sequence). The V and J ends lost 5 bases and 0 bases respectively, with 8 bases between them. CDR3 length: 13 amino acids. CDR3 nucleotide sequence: TGTGCCAGCAGTAAGAGGGACTCCTACGAGCAGTACTTC. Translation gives CASSKRDSYEQYF.